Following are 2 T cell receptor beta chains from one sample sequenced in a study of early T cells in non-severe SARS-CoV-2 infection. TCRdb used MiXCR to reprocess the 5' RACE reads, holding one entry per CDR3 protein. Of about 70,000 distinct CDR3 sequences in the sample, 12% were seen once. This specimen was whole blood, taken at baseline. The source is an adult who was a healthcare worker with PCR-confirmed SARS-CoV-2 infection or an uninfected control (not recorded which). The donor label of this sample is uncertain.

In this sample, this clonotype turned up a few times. This CDR3 is CASSPGGARNSPLHF. The DNA of the CDR3 is TGTGCCAGCAGCCCAGGGGGGGCAAGGAATTCACCCCTCCACTTT. The chain employs TRBV7-9 and TRBJ1-6; 7 bases agree with TRBD1. V lost 5 bases to trimming and J lost 7 bases; unmatched junction nucleotides: 8. The germline gives CDR1 SEHNR, CDR2 FQNEAQ (reference sequence). The CDR3 loop spans 15 amino acids.

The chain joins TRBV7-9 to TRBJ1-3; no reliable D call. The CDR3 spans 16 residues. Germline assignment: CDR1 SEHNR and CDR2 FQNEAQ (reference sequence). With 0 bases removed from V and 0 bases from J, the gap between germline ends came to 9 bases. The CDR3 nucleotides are TGTGCCAGCAGCTTAGCGCCGGGGTACTCTGGAAACACCATATATTTT. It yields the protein CASSLAPGYSGNTIYF. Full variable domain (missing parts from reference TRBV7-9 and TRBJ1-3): DTGVSQNPRHKITKRGQNVTFRCDPISEHNRLYWYRQTLGQGPEFLTYFQNEAQLEKSRLLSDRFSAERPKGSFSTLEIQRTEQGDSAMYLCASSLAPGYSGNTIYFGEGSWLTVV.